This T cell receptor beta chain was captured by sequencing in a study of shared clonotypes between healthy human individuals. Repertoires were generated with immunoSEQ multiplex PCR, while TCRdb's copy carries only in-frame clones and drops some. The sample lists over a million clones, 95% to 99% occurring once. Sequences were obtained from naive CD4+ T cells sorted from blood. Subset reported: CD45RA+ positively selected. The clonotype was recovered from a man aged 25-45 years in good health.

The CDR3, as DNA: TGTGCCAGCAGCTCCCCGTCGGGCGGCGGCTACAATGAGCAGTTCTTC. Translating it yields CASSSPSGGGYNEQFF. This chain connects TRBV7-2 to TRBJ2-1, with D unclear. This CDR3 spans 16 amino acids. Germline CDR1 is SGHTA and CDR2 is FQGNSA. V was trimmed by 4 bases and J by 3 bases, leaving 16 bases between them.